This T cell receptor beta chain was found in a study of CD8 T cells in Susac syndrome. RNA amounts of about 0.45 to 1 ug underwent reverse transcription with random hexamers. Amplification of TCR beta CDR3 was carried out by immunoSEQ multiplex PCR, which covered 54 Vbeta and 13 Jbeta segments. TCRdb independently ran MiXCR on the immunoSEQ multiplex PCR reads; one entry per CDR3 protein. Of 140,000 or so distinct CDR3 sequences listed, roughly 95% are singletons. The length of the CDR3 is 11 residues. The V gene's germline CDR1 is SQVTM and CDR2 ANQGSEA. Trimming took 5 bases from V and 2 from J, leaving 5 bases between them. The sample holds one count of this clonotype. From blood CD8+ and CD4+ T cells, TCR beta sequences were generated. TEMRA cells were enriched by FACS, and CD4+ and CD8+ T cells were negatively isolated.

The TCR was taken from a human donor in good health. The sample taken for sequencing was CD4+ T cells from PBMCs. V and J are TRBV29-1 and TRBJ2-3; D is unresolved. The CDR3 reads CSVRYTDTQYF. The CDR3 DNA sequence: TGCAGCGTTAGATACACAGATACGCAGTATTTT.